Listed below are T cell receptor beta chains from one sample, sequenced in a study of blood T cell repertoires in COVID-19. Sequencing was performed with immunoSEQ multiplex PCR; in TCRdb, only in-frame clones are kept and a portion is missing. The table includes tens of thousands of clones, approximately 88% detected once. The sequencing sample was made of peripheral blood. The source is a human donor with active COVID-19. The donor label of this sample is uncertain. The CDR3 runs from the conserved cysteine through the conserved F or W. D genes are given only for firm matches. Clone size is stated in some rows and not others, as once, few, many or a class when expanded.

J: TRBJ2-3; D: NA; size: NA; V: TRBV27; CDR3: CASSPWTGTDTQYF; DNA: TGTGCCAGCAGTCCCTGGACAGGCACAGATACGCAGTATTTT
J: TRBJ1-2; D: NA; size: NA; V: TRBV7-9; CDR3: CASSPSTSYGYTF; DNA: TGTGCCAGCAGCCCTTCCACTTCTTATGGCTACACCTTC
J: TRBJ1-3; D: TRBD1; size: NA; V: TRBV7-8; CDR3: CASSLDGQGYGTIYF; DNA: TGTGCCAGCAGCTTAGATGGACAGGGGTACGGCACCATATATTTT
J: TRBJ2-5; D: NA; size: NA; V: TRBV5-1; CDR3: CASGGVGETQYF; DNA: TGCGCCAGCGGCGGAGTCGGAGAGACCCAGTACTTC
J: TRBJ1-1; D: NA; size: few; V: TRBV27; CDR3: CASSSYSENTEAFF; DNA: TGTGCCAGCAGTTCCTACTCCGAGAACACTGAAGCTTTCTTT
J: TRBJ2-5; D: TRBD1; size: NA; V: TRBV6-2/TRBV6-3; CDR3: CASSWGTGGETQYF; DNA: TGTGCCAGCAGTTGGGGGACAGGGGGAGAGACCCAGTACTTC
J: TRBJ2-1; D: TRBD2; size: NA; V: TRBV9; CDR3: CASSVYGGGPYNEQFF; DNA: TGTGCCAGCAGCGTATATGGGGGAGGGCCGTACAATGAGCAGTTCTTC
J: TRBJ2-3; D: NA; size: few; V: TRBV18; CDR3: CASSPGLPSTDTQYF; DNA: TGTGCCAGCTCACCGGGACTCCCTAGCACAGATACGCAGTATTTT
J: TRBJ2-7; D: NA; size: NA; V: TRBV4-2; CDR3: CASSQDHAVGREQYF; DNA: TGTGCCAGCAGCCAAGATCATGCGGTGGGTCGCGAGCAGTACTTC
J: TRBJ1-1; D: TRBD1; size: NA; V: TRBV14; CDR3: CASSQRGRKNTEAFF; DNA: TGTGCCAGCAGCCAGAGGGGGCGGAAGAACACTGAAGCTTTCTTT
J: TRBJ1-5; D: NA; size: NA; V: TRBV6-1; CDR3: CASSDLYPERRGNAPQHF; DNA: TGTGCCAGCAGTGACCTTTACCCGGAGCGGAGGGGTAATGCGCCCCAGCATTTT
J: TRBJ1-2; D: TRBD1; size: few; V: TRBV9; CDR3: CASSPTTGIYGYTF; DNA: TGTGCCAGCAGCCCTACGACAGGGATCTATGGCTACACCTTC
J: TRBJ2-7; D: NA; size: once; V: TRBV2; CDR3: CASSGSRSENEQYF; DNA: TGTGCCAGCAGTGGATCACGGTCGGAGAACGAGCAGTACTTC
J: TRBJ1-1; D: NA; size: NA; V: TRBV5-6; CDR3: CASSLRTVAMNTEAFF; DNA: TGTGCCAGCAGCCTTAGGACAGTTGCCATGAACACTGAAGCTTTCTTT
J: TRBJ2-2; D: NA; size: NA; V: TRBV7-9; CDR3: CASSPIGVGELFF; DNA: TGTGCCAGCAGCCCCATCGGGGTGGGGGAGCTGTTTTTT
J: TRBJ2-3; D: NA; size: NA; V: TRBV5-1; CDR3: CASSSGGPSTDTQYF; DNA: TGCGCCAGCAGCTCCGGAGGACCCAGCACAGATACGCAGTATTTT
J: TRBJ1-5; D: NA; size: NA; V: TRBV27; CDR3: CASSLWGGGQPQHF; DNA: TGTGCCAGCAGTTTATGGGGGGGCGGTCAGCCCCAGCATTTT
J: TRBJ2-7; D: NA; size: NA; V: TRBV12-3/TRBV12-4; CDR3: CASSLGDTYEQYF; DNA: TGTGCCAGCAGTTTAGGGGACACCTACGAGCAGTACTTC
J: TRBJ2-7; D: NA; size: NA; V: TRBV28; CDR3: CASPPRDSSGEQYF; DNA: TGTGCCAGCCCCCCCAGGGATTCATCTGGGGAGCAGTACTTC
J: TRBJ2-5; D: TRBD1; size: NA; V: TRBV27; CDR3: CASSLSGRGLQETQYF; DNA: TGTGCCAGCAGTTTATCGGGCAGGGGGTTACAAGAGACCCAGTACTTC
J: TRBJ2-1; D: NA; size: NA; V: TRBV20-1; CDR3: CSLVRGQQFF; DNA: TGCAGTCTTGTCAGGGGCCAGCAGTTCTTC
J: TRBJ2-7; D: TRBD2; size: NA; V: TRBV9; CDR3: CASSVATGGEQYF; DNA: TGTGCCAGCAGCGTAGCTACGGGAGGCGAGCAGTACTTC
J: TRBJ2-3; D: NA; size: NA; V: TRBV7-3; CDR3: CASSLGQGSTDTQYF; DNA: TGTGCCAGCAGCTTAGGGCAGGGTAGCACAGATACGCAGTATTTT
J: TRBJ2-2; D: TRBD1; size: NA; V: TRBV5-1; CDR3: CASSLEGAPDTGELFF; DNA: TGCGCCAGCAGCTTGGAGGGGGCGCCGGACACCGGGGAGCTGTTTTTT
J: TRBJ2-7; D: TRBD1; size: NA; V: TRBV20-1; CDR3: CSASADRSSYEQYF; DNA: TGCAGTGCTAGTGCGGACAGGAGCTCCTACGAGCAGTACTTC
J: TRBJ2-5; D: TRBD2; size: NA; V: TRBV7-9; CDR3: CASSLTTSGGQETQYF; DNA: TGTGCCAGCAGCCTAACGACTAGCGGGGGGCAAGAGACCCAGTACTTC
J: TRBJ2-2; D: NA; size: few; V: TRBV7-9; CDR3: CASSLVGSHTGELFF; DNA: TGTGCCAGCAGCTTAGTCGGGAGTCACACCGGGGAGCTGTTTTTT
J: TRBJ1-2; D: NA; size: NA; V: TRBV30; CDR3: CAWSVLAGDGYTF; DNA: TGTGCCTGGAGTGTACTGGCCGGGGATGGCTACACCTTC
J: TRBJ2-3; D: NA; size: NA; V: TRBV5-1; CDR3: CASSPVGSTDTQYF; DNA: TGCGCCAGCAGCCCGGTCGGGAGCACAGATACGCAGTATTTT
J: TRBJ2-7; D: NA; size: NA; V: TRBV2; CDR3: CASMSRGFYEQYF; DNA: TGTGCCAGCATGAGTAGGGGATTCTACGAGCAGTACTTC
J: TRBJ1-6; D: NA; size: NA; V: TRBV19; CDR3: CASSTGQPNSPLHF; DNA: TGTGCCAGTAGTACCGGACAGCCGAATTCACCCCTCCACTTT
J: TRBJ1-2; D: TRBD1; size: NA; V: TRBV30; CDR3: CAWTGQGYGYTF; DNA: TGTGCCTGGACCGGACAGGGCTATGGCTACACCTTC
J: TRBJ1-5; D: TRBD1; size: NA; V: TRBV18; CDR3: CASSPLQGQQPQHF; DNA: TGTGCCAGCTCACCACTACAGGGGCAACAGCCCCAGCATTTT
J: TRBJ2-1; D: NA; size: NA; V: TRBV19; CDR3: CASSRGSTYNEQFF; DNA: TGTGCCAGTAGTCGGGGAAGCACATACAATGAGCAGTTCTTC